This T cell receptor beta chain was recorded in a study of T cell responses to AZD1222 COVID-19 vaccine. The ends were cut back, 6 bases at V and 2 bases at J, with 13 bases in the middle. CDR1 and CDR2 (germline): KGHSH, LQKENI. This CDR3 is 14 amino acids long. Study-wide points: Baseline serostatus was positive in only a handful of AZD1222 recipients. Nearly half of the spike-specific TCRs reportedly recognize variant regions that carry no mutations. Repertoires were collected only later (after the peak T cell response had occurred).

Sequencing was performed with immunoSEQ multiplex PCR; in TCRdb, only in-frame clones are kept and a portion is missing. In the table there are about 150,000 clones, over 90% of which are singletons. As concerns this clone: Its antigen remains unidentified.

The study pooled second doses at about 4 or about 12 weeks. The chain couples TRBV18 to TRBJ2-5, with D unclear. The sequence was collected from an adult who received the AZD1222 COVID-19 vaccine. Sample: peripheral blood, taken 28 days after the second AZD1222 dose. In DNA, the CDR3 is TGTGCCAGCTCCCCTGGGCGGAGACAAGAGACCCAGTACTTC. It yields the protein CASSPGRRQETQYF.